This T cell receptor (beta chain) was recovered during a study of T cells after yellow fever vaccination. Study summary: In the case of low-cell-number fractions, SMART-Seq v4 Ultra Low Input was used for preparation. Study-level findings and limits: A weaker but faster secondary response was observed, peaking on day 5 versus 15. There was a possibility that FACS-sorted repertoires contained abundant clonotypes contaminating from the bulk population.

On this clonotype itself: The antigen is unknown.

V was shortened by 0 bases and J by 5 bases, with 19 bases between the two germline ends. The CDR3 length is 17 residues. Germline CDR1 LGHNA, CDR2 YNFKEQ. A process of 5'RACE template switching, which added a universal primer site and UMIs, was used to make TCR cDNA. TCRdb re-called the 5' RACE reads through MiXCR, storing one row per CDR3 protein. In the table there are some 390,000 distinct CDR3 sequences, over 15% of which are singletons. The input for sequencing was PBMCs, taken before the yellow fever booster vaccination. The chain joins TRBV4-2 to TRBJ2-5; the D gene could be TRBD1 or TRBD2 (5 bases each). This clonotype was sampled from a man aged 18 to 29 who received the YFV17D yellow fever vaccine. The CDR3 DNA sequence: TGTGCCAGCAGCCAAGAGGTTGGAGCAGCTGGGACGGAGACCCAGTACTTC. It yields the protein CASSQEVGAAGTETQYF.